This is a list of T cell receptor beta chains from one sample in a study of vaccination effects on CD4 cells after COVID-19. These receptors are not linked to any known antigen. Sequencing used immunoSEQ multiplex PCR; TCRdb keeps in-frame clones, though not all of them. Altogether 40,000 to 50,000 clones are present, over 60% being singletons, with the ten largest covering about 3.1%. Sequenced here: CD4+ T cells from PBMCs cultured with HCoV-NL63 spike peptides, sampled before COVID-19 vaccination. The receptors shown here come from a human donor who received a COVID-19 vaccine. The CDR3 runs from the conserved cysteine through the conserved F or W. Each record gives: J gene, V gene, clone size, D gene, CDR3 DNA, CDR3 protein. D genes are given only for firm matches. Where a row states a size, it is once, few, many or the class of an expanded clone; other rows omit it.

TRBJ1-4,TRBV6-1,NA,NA,TGTGCCAGCAGTGAAACGGGGGTATTTTTT,CASSETGVFF
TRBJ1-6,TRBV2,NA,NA,TGTGCCAGCAGGGCAGGGGAAAATAATTCACCCCTCCACTTT,CASRAGENNSPLHF
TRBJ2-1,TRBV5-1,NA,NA,TGCGCCAGCACATTGCTCGGCTACAATGAGCAGTTCTTC,CASTLLGYNEQFF
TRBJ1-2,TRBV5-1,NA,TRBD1,TGCGCCAGCAGCTTGGGCGGGACAGGGGACGGCTACACCTTC,CASSLGGTGDGYTF
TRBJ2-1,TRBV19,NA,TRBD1,TGTGCCAGTAGTATTCGGACAGGGGAATCCTACAATGAGCAGTTCTTC,CASSIRTGESYNEQFF
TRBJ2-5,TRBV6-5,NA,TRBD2,TGTGCCAGCAGGCAAGATAGCGGGGGCCGGAAGACCCAGTACTTC,CASRQDSGGRKTQYF
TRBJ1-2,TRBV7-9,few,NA,TGTGCCAGCAGCCTAGGGGAGGGGCGGCATGGCTACACCTTC,CASSLGEGRHGYTF
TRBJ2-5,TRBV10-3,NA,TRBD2,TGTGCCATTCGAGCTAGCGGGGGGCGGGAGACCCAGTACTTC,CAIRASGGRETQYF
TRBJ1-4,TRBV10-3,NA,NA,TGTGCCGTTCGGGCCCATGGGGAAGAAAAACTGTTTTTT,CAVRAHGEEKLFF
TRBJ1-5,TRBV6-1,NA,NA,TGTGCCAGCAATGAAGGGAATCAGCCCCAGCATTTT,CASNEGNQPQHF
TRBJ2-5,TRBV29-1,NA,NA,TGCAGCGTTCGTCTAGGCGCAATTCAAGAGACCCAGTACTTC,CSVRLGAIQETQYF
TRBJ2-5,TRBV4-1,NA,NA,TGCGCCAGCAGCCAAGTAGGAAGAGAGACCCAGTACTTC,CASSQVGRETQYF
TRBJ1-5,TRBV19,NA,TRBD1,TGTGCCAGTAGTATTCGGGACAGGAAGAATAGCAATCAGCCCCAGCATTTT,CASSIRDRKNSNQPQHF
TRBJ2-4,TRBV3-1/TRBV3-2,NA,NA,TGTGCCAGCAGCCTCAGGGGTGAGGGAAACATTCAGTACTTC,CASSLRGEGNIQYF
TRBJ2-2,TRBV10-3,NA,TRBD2,TGTGCCATCACCGTCACTAGCGGGGGGGCTGACACCGGGGAGCTGTTTTTT,CAITVTSGGADTGELFF
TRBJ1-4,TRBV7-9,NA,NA,TGTGCCAGCAGCCCGGTCCGGGGGCGGATGGGTGAAAAACTGTTTTTT,CASSPVRGRMGEKLFF
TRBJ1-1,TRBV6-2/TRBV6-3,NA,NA,TGTGCCAGCAGCGCACAGGGTTTCACTGAAGCTTTCTTT,CASSAQGFTEAFF
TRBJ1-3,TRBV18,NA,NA,TGTGCCAGCTCCTCTGCCGGCGCCTCTGGAAACACCATATATTTT,CASSSAGASGNTIYF
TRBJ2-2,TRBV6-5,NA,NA,TGTGCCAGCAGTTACAGGGTCGGGGAGCTGTTTTTT,CASSYRVGELFF
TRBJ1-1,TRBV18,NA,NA,TGTGCCAGCTCACCACAGGGAGGGAACACTGAAGCTTTCTTT,CASSPQGGNTEAFF
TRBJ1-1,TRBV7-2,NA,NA,TGTGCCAGCAGCTCCCGACATGGGGGGGCCGAAGCTTTCTTT,CASSSRHGGAEAFF
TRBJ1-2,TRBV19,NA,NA,TGTGCCAGTAGTTCTGGCCGCCTAATATATGGCTACACCTTC,CASSSGRLIYGYTF
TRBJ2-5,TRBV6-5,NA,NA,TGTGCCAGCAGCCAGGCAGAGACCCAGTACTTC,CASSQAETQYF
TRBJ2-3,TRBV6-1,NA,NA,TGTGCCAGCAGTGAAGGTGGGGCAGATACGCAGTATTTT,CASSEGGADTQYF
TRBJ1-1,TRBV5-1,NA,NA,TGCGCCAGCAGCTATTCGACAGAGAACACTGAAGCTTTCTTT,CASSYSTENTEAFF
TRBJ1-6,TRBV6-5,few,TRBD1,TGTGCCAGCAGTTCTCCCGGGACAGGGGGTTCCCTCCACTTT,CASSSPGTGGSLHF
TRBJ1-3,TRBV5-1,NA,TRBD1,TGCGCCAGCAGCTTAACAGGGGGCGGTGGAAACACCATATATTTT,CASSLTGGGGNTIYF
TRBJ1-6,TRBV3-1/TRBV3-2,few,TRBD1,TGTGCCAGCAGCAACTCGGACAGGGCTCTTAATTCACCCCTCCACTTT,CASSNSDRALNSPLHF
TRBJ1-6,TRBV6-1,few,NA,TGTGCCAGCAGTGAACGGGGGCCTAATTCACCCCTCCACTTT,CASSERGPNSPLHF
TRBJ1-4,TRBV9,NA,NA,TGTGCCAGCAGCGCGGGCGGATCCGCAACTAATGAAAAACTGTTTTTT,CASSAGGSATNEKLFF
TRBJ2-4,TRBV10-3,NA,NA,TGTGCCATCGGGGGAGGGGGAGGCAAAAACATTCAGTACTTC,CAIGGGGGKNIQYF
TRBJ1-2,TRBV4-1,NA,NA,TGCGCCAGCAGCCTGGGGCAAGACAGAGCATATGGCTACACCTTC,CASSLGQDRAYGYTF
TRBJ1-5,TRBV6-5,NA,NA,TGTGCCAGCAGTCGGGACCGCAATCAGCCCCAGCATTTT,CASSRDRNQPQHF
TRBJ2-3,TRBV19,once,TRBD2,TGTGCCAGTAGGGCGGGGGGTTCAGATACGCAGTATTTT,CASRAGGSDTQYF
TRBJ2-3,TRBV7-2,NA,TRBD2,TGTGCCAGCAGCTTGAGACTAGCGGGGGGGGAAGATACGCAGTATTTT,CASSLRLAGGEDTQYF
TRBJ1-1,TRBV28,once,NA,TGTGCCAGCATTCCCGCTACAGGGCCAGGAACTAAGGCTTTCTTT,CASIPATGPGTKAFF
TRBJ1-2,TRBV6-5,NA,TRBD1,TGTGCCACCGCCCGGACAGGGCAATTCTATGGCTACACCTTC,CATARTGQFYGYTF
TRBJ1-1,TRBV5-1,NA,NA,TGCGCCAGCAGGGAAAAGAGTCTGGGGCGGGAACCTGAAGCTTTCTTT,CASREKSLGREPEAFF
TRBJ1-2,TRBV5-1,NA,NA,TGCGCCAGCAGCGCCGGGGATGGCTACACCTTC,CASSAGDGYTF
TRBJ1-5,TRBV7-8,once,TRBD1,TGTGCCAGCAGCTTCACAGGGGGTCGTCAGCCCCAGCATTTT,CASSFTGGRQPQHF
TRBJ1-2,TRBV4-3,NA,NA,TGCGCCAGCAGCCAAGTCGCAGACAACTATGGCTACACCTTC,CASSQVADNYGYTF
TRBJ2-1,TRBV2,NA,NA,TGTGCCAGCACGTGGGGGGCCGGGTACAATGAGCAGTTCTTC,CASTWGAGYNEQFF
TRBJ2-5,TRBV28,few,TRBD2,TGTGCCAGCAGTTTCCCTCGGACTAGCTTTGGAGAGACCCAGTACTTC,CASSFPRTSFGETQYF